This T cell receptor beta chain was observed in a study of esophageal squamous cell carcinoma under preoperative chemotherapy. The germline V gene encodes CDR1 SEHNR and CDR2 FQNEAQ (reference sequence). The CDR3 covers 14 residues. Sample time point: before preoperative PTX-NDP chemotherapy. Comment on this clonotype: At one end the junction does not follow the germline gene, possibly because of a read error.

TCRdb recomputed calls from the PCR reads with MiXCR, one row per CDR3 protein. The sample comprises 25,000 to 35,000 distinct CDR3 sequences, roughly 52% of which are singletons, and approximately 12% rests with the top ten. The receptor was derived from a human donor with esophageal squamous cell carcinoma. The donor label of this sample is uncertain. Collection of the sample occurred from a patient given preoperative chemotherapy. The rearrangement uses TRBV7-9 and TRBJ2-3, with D unresolved. This CDR3 reads CGSRWIGDKNTQYF. Written as DNA, the CDR3 is TGTGGCAGCAGGTGGATAGGAGACAAAAACACTCAGTATTTC.